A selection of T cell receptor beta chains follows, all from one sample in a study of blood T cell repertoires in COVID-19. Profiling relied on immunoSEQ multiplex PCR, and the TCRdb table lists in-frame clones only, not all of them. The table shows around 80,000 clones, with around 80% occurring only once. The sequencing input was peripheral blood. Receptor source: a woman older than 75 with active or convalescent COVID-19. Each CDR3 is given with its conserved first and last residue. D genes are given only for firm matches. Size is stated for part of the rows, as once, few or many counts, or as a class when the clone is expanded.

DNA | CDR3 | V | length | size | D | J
TGTGCCAGCAGTTTCCCGGGACAGGGAGGGGGCTACACCTTC | CASSFPGQGGGYTF | TRBV28 | 14 | NA | TRBD1 | TRBJ1-2
TGTGCCAGCTCACCATGGCAGGGAACCGGGGAGCTGTTTTTT | CASSPWQGTGELFF | TRBV18 | 14 | NA | NA | TRBJ2-2
TGCGCCAGCAGGCAGGGGGCGTCCTACGAGCAGTACTTC | CASRQGASYEQYF | TRBV5-1 | 13 | NA | TRBD1 | TRBJ2-7
TGTGCCAGCAGTTCGCGGACATTTGCCTACGAGCAGTACTTC | CASSSRTFAYEQYF | TRBV28 | 14 | few | NA | TRBJ2-7
TGTGCCAGCAACCTGGGACAGAAGAACACCGGGGAGCTGTTTTTT | CASNLGQKNTGELFF | TRBV7-2 | 15 | NA | TRBD1 | TRBJ2-2
TGTGCCAGCAGTCTCACCCGGGGTCAGCCCCAGCATTTT | CASSLTRGQPQHF | TRBV27 | 13 | NA | NA | TRBJ1-5
TGTGCCAGCTCACCCAGCGGGGGGGCCCAGGAGACCCAGTACTTC | CASSPSGGAQETQYF | TRBV18 | 15 | NA | TRBD2 | TRBJ2-5
TGTGCCAGCAGCCATTGGACCCTAGCGGGGGTCCTCTCCTACGAGCAGTACTTC | CASSHWTLAGVLSYEQYF | TRBV5-4 | 18 | NA | TRBD2 | TRBJ2-7
TGTGCCAGCAGTTTACCCCAGGGGAACACTGAAGCTTTCTTT | CASSLPQGNTEAFF | TRBV28 | 14 | NA | NA | TRBJ1-1
TGTGCCAGCAGCTCGGGACTCCACAATGAGCAGTTCTTC | CASSSGLHNEQFF | TRBV7-2 | 13 | NA | NA | TRBJ2-1
TGTGCCAGCAGTTTATGGGGGGCGCGGGACACTGAAGCTTTCTTT | CASSLWGARDTEAFF | TRBV28 | 15 | few | NA | TRBJ1-1
TGTGCCAGCAGTGAGCGGGGGGGCGGCTACAATGAGCAGTTCTTC | CASSERGGGYNEQFF | TRBV7-9 | 15 | NA | TRBD2 | TRBJ2-1
TGTGCCAGCTCACCAGGAACAGGGTCTGGCAATCAGCCCCAGCATTTT | CASSPGTGSGNQPQHF | TRBV18 | 16 | NA | NA | TRBJ1-5
TGCGCCAGCAGCCAAGGCGGGGCGAGCTCCTACGAGCAGTACTTC | CASSQGGASSYEQYF | TRBV4-1 | 15 | once | NA | TRBJ2-7
TGTGCCAGCGGGGACAGTTACAATGAGCAGTTCTTC | CASGDSYNEQFF | TRBV19 | 12 | NA | TRBD1 | TRBJ2-1
TGTGCCAGCCTCCTGAATACACCCAAAGGGGAGCTGTTTTTT | CASLLNTPKGELFF | TRBV28 | 14 | NA | NA | TRBJ2-2
TGTGCCAGCAGCGTAGATCAGGGATCCTATAATTCACCCCTCCACTTT | CASSVDQGSYNSPLHF | TRBV9 | 16 | NA | NA | TRBJ1-6